The 19 T cell receptor beta chains presented below share a single source sample, sequenced in a study of blood T cells in healthy people across ages. Sample-barcoded 5' priming and a J-beta primer mix drove a second PCR of roughly 6 to 12 cycles. MiXCR was run by TCRdb on the 5' RACE reads, yielding one entry per CDR3 protein. The sample has about 640,000 distinct CDR3 sequences; 45% to 65% are singletons. The sequencing sample was made of blood. These TCRs come from a man in his sixties in good health.

This chain connects TRBV2 to TRBJ2-4; TRBD1 matches at 9 bases. With the DNA end fitting TRBJ2-7 better, the J assignment may be wrong. Per germline, CDR1 SNHLY and CDR2 FYNNEI. The CDR3 consists of 14 residues. The CDR3 DNA follows: TGTGCCAGCAGCCCGACAGGGGGGACCTACGAGCAGTACTTC. It codes for CASSPTGGTYEQYF.

The chain is built from TRBV5-1 and TRBJ2-5; the D gene is possibly TRBD2 (5 bases). The CDR3 extends over 15 amino acids. The germline CDR1 and CDR2 sequences are SGHRS and YFSETQ. With 0 bases removed from V and 10 bases from J, the gap between germline ends came to 19 bases. CDR3 bases: TGCGCCAGCAGCTTGGGTCCCAGCGTAGCGAGGTACCAGTACTTC. Translating gives CASSLGPSVARYQYF.

This chain connects TRBV29-1 to TRBJ2-7; no definite D call. This CDR3 has 12 amino acids. Trimming stripped 4 bases from V and 3 bases from J, with 10 bases between. Germline CDR1 and CDR2: SQVTM and ANQGSEA. The DNA of the CDR3 is TGCAGCGTTGGAGAAACAAGCTACGAGCAGTACTTC. Its protein product is CSVGETSYEQYF.

This chain joins TRBV28 and TRBJ2-6; D gene uncertain. This CDR3 is 13 amino acids long. Germline CDR1 MDHEN, CDR2 SYDVKM. V dropped 10 bases and J dropped 2 bases, with 9 bases sitting between them. This CDR3 reads CATRPAGANVLTF. The CDR3 coding sequence is TGTGCCACTCGGCCCGCTGGGGCCAACGTCCTGACTTTC.

The chain uses TRBV6-5 and TRBJ1-4; D is undetermined. Germline CDR1 reads MNHEY; CDR2 reads SVGAGI. The CDR3 has 15 residues. V lost 5 bases and J lost 5, with 15 bases in between. This CDR3 is CASSPRGDLNEKLFF. The DNA for the CDR3 is TGTGCCAGCAGTCCCCGCGGAGACCTGAATGAAAAACTGTTTTTT.

This clonotype showed up just once. The chain's CDR3 is CAISSTTAYEQYF. DNA of the CDR3: TGTGCCATCAGTTCTACTACTGCCTACGAGCAGTACTTC. This chain connects TRBV10-3 to TRBJ2-7; no clear D gene. Deletions cut 5 bases from V and 2 bases from J, with 10 bases between. The CDR3 runs 13 residues. Germline V CDR1 and CDR2: ENHRY, SYGVKD.

The rearrangement uses TRBV20-1 and TRBJ1-5; 9 bases fit TRBD1. Germline loops: CDR1 DFQATT, CDR2 SNEGSKA (reference sequence). The CDR3 consists of 18 residues. J lost 1 base, V lost 1 base, and 11 bases had no gene match. In nucleotides, the CDR3 is TGCAGTGCTAGAGGACGGTACAGGGGGCGCGTGAGCAATCAGCCCCAGCATTTT. This gives the protein CSARGRYRGRVSNQPQHF.

This clonotype was counted a few times. The chain recombines TRBV7-2 with TRBJ2-7; 8 bases are shared with TRBD1. CDR1 and CDR2 from the germline V gene are SGHTA and FQGNSA. J lost 3 bases, V lost 1 base, and 5 bases had no gene match. This CDR3 is 15 amino acids long. The CDR3 DNA sequence: TGTGCCAGCAGCTTAGGGACAGGGAGTTTCTACGAGCAGTACTTC. This gives the protein CASSLGTGSFYEQYF.

V and J are TRBV7-4 and TRBJ2-1, with D hard to call. V was clipped by 4 bases and J by 0 bases, with 10 bases between them. CDR3 size: 15 residues. Germline CDR1 and CDR2: SGHVT and SQSDAQ. The CDR3 loop reads CASSCRLRSYNEQFF. CDR3 nucleotides: TGTGCCAGCAGCTGTAGGCTCCGCTCCTACAATGAGCAGTTCTTC.

The J gene is TRBJ2-1, the V gene TRBV12-3 or TRBV12-4, with D maybe TRBD2 (7 bases). V dropped 6 bases and J dropped 8 bases, with 17 bases sitting between them. This CDR3 has 14 residues. This chain's CDR3 is CASRSRGGADEQFF. CDR3 sequence (DNA): TGTGCCAGCAGGTCTAGAGGGGGGGCCGATGAGCAGTTCTTC.

This rearrangement joins TRBV4-2 to TRBJ1-5; 9 bases agree with TRBD1. This CDR3 has 16 residues. After removal of 1 base from V and 1 base from J, the junction contained 2 bases not matched to a gene. Per germline, CDR1 LGHNA and CDR2 YNFKEQ. The CDR3 nucleotides are TGTGCCAGCAGCCAAGGGGGACAGGGCAGCAATCAGCCCCAGCATTTT. Translated: CASSQGGQGSNQPQHF.

The gene calls are TRBV5-1 and TRBJ2-1; 9 bases are shared with TRBD1. Germline V gene sequence: CDR1 SGHRS, CDR2 YFSETQ. This CDR3 region has 15 residues. The ends lost 1 base at V and 6 bases at J; junction bases unmatched: 5. CDR3 loop: CASSLSQGAINEQFF. CDR3 bases: TGCGCCAGCAGCTTGTCACAGGGGGCAATCAATGAGCAGTTCTTC.

The chain combines TRBV25-1 with TRBJ2-5; possibly TRBD1 or TRBD2 for D (6 bases each). The V gene's germline CDR1 is MGHDK and CDR2 SYGVNS. The CDR3 runs 16 residues. Trimming took 1 base from V and 4 from J, leaving 16 bases between them. The CDR3 coding sequence is TGTGCCAGCAGTGAATTCGATCGGGGGCGCGGAGAGACCCAGTACTTC. Residues: CASSEFDRGRGETQYF.

The chain is built from TRBV7-2 and TRBJ2-5; weak D call: TRBD2 (5 bases). The DNA matches TRBJ2-7 better at its end, which makes the J call doubtful. CDR1 SGHTA and CDR2 FQGNSA come from the germline V gene. CDR3 length equals 15 residues. The CDR3 region has the DNA TGTGCCAGCAGCTTAGAAGGGAGTCGCTTACGCGAGCAGTACTTC. Protein: CASSLEGSRLREQYF.

This sequence joins TRBV28 and TRBJ2-1; the D gene is possibly TRBD1 (5 bases). Trimming stripped 4 bases from V and 11 bases from J, with 12 bases between. CDR1 and CDR2 from the germline V gene are MDHEN and SYDVKM. The CDR3 runs 12 residues. The CDR3 loop is CASSSRQLKQFF. The CDR3 nucleotides read TGTGCCAGCAGTTCCCGACAGCTTAAGCAGTTCTTC.

A few counts support this clonotype. The chain uses TRBV21-1 and TRBJ2-1; no check of the table's D call, TRBD1, against the DNA was made. TRBV21-1 constitutes a pseudogene. The CDR3 length is 15 residues. CDR3 amino acids: CASSKEGQGSNEQFF. The CDR3 DNA sequence: TGTGCCAGCAGCAAAGAGGGACAGGGGTCTAATGAGCAGTTCTTC.

The chain carries TRBV20-1 and TRBJ2-3; a possible D gene is TRBD2 (6 bases). Germline CDR1 DFQATT, CDR2 SNEGSKA (reference sequence). The CDR3 length is 14 residues. Trimming removed 5 bases at V and 1 base at J, with 13 bases between. CDR3 in DNA: TGCAGTGCTCATTTCGCGGGGCGCACAGATACGCAGTATTTT. It codes for CSAHFAGRTDTQYF.

The chain uses TRBV29-1 and TRBJ2-1, with TRBD2 identical over 11 bases. The V and J ends lost 0 bases and 3 bases, in that order; junction bases with no gene match: 10. Germline V CDR1 and CDR2: SQVTM, ANQGSEA. The CDR3 spans 18 residues. CDR3: CSVEDRGRSGGGYNEQFF. The CDR3 nucleotides are TGCAGCGTTGAAGATCGGGGCCGTAGCGGGGGGGGCTACAATGAGCAGTTCTTC.

The chain links TRBV20-1 to TRBJ1-2; D is undetermined. Trimming stripped 3 bases from V and 4 bases from J, with 18 bases between. The CDR3 consists of 15 residues. Germline assignment: CDR1 DFQATT and CDR2 SNEGSKA (reference sequence). CDR3 loop: CSASRPRHQGYGYTF. The CDR3 nucleotides are TGCAGTGCTAGCCGTCCTCGGCACCAAGGCTATGGCTACACCTTC.